A single sample gave rise to the 18 T cell receptor beta chains below, sequenced in a study of T cell responses to AZD1222 COVID-19 vaccine. TCRdb's copy holds only in-frame clones and misses some; the assay was immunoSEQ multiplex PCR. The sample shows tens of thousands of clones, over 75% of them seen only once. The sample here was peripheral blood, taken on day 0 of AZD1222 vaccination. These TCRs come from an adult in good health.

The chain employs TRBV30 and TRBJ2-3, with unresolved D. Germline values: CDR1 GTSNPN, CDR2 SVGIG (reference sequence). Trimming stripped 1 base from V and 5 bases from J, with 4 bases between. The CDR3 is made up of 11 amino acids. CDR3 bases: TGTGCCTGGAGTGGACTAGATACGCAGTATTTT. Translation: CAWSGLDTQYF.

The chain links TRBV11-2 to TRBJ2-1; TRBD1 agrees at 10 bases. Germline-derived CDR1 and CDR2 are SGHAT and FQNNGV. The junction had 5 bases not matched to a gene; V was cut back by 1 base and J by 8 bases. The CDR3 loop spans 15 amino acids. The CDR3 spells CASSLGTGGGDEQFF. CDR3 coding DNA: TGTGCCAGCAGCTTAGGGACAGGGGGTGGAGATGAGCAGTTCTTC.

The chain joins TRBV10-3 to TRBJ1-2; tentative D call: TRBD1 (6 bases). Germline-derived CDR1 and CDR2 are ENHRY and SYGVKD. The CDR3 spans 12 residues. The CDR3, as DNA: TGTGCGACCCGGGAAGGGGGTCGCGGCTACACCTTC. Translation gives CATREGGRGYTF.

This rearrangement joins TRBV28 to TRBJ1-1; D perhaps matches TRBD1 (5 bases). V was trimmed by 10 bases and J by 0 bases, leaving 12 bases between them. The CDR3 has 13 residues. In germline, CDR1 is MDHEN, CDR2 SYDVKM. The CDR3 DNA follows: TGTGCCACCAGGACAAGCATGAACACTGAAGCTTTCTTT. This gives the protein CATRTSMNTEAFF.

The rearrangement links TRBV18 to TRBJ2-2; a weak D match, TRBD2 (5 bases). V was pared by 2 bases and J by 5 bases, with 15 bases between. There are 16 residues in the CDR3. In germline, CDR1 is KGHSH, CDR2 LQKENI. The CDR3 DNA is TGTGCCAGCTCACCAGCGGAGGCTAGCCGGACCGGGGAGCTGTTTTTT. This sequence encodes CASSPAEASRTGELFF.

The chain links TRBV5-1 to TRBJ2-3; 9 bases fit TRBD1. Germline V gives CDR1 SGHRS, CDR2 YFSETQ. CDR3 length equals 14 residues. V shed 3 bases and J 2 bases; nucleotides not matched to a gene: 1. DNA of the CDR3: TGCGCCAGCAGCTGGACAGGGGACACAGATACGCAGTATTTT. Its protein is CASSWTGDTDTQYF.

This clone turned up a few times. CDR3 in DNA: TGTGCCTGGAGTCGGGAACCCATGAACACTGAAGCTTTCTTT. Translation gives CAWSREPMNTEAFF. This sequence joins TRBV30 and TRBJ1-1; D remains ambiguous. The V and J ends lost 2 bases and 0 bases respectively, with 10 bases between them. CDR1 and CDR2 (germline): GTSNPN, SVGIG (reference sequence). The CDR3 contains 14 residues.

V gene TRBV18 combines with J gene TRBJ1-1; 7 bases map to TRBD1. Trimming cost V 3 bases and J 4 bases; bases outside gene matches: 14. The CDR3 runs to 17 residues. In germline, CDR1 is KGHSH, CDR2 LQKENI. The CDR3 protein is CASSPPNRGKKGTEAFF. The CDR3 coding sequence is TGTGCCAGCTCACCTCCGAACAGGGGCAAGAAGGGCACTGAAGCTTTCTTT.

This clone was recorded once. The chain recombines TRBV10-3 with TRBJ1-5; 8 positions match TRBD1. CDR1 ENHRY and CDR2 SYGVKD come from the germline V gene. This CDR3 contains 13 residues. The V and J ends lost 4 bases and 6 bases, in that order; junction bases with no gene match: 2. The CDR3 here is CAISAGGGQPQHF. The DNA for the CDR3 is TGTGCCATCAGTGCAGGGGGCGGTCAGCCCCAGCATTTT.

This chain uses TRBV24-1 with TRBJ1-3; 7 bases align to TRBD1. With 2 bases clipped from V and 9 bases from J, the junction kept 18 bases outside the gene matches. The CDR3 has 18 residues. Germline assignment: CDR1 KGHDR and CDR2 SFDVKD. The CDR3 nucleotides are TGTGCCACCAGTGATTCCCCTAAAAACAGGGGCCACCCACCCACCATATATTTT. It specifies CATSDSPKNRGHPPTIYF.

J is TRBJ2-2 and V is TRBV21-1; the table gives TRBD1 as D, unverified against the DNA. TRBV21-1 is labeled a pseudogene. The CDR3 is 16 amino acids. The CDR3 nucleotides read TGTGCCAGCAGCACTCGGACAGGGGTAAGCACCGGGGAGCTGTTTTTT. This codes for CASSTRTGVSTGELFF.

The chain recombines TRBV2 with TRBJ1-1; 10 nucleotides agree with TRBD1. CDR3 length: 14 amino acids. The V and J ends lost 3 bases and 4 bases, in that order; junction bases with no gene match: 2. Looked up from germline, CDR1 is SNHLY and CDR2 is FYNNEI. CDR3 loop: CASSDGQGVTEAFF. The CDR3 nucleotides read TGTGCCAGCAGTGATGGACAGGGGGTCACTGAAGCTTTCTTT. Based on the CDR3 plus reference TRBV2 and TRBJ1-1, the full variable domain is EPEVTQTPSHQVTQMGQEVILRCVPISNHLYFYWYRQILGQKVEFLVSFYNNEISEKSEIFDDQFSVERPDGSNFTLKIRSTKLEDSAMYFCASSDGQGVTEAFFGQGTRLTVV.

V is TRBV19 and J is TRBJ2-2, with 8 positions matching TRBD1. Per germline, CDR1 LNHDA and CDR2 SQIVND (reference sequence). The CDR3 contains 15 residues. V gave up 1 base and J gave up 3 bases; unmatched junction bases: 1. The CDR3 sequence: CASSIGTGHTGELFF. In nucleotides, the CDR3 is TGTGCCAGTAGTATAGGGACAGGGCACACCGGGGAGCTGTTTTTT.

Written as DNA, the CDR3 is TGTGCCAGCAGCCCCGAGACAGGGGCTAATCAGCCCCAGCATTTT. Amino acid sequence: CASSPETGANQPQHF. The chain recombines TRBV7-8 with TRBJ1-5; TRBD1 matches at 8 bases. CDR1 is SGHVS and CDR2 is FQNEAQ in the germline V gene. This CDR3 is built from 15 residues. Trimming cost V 5 bases and J 4 bases; bases outside gene matches: 7.

The chain has TRBV30 and TRBJ2-7, with 7 bases identical to TRBD1. Germline lookup yields CDR1 GTSNPN and CDR2 SVGIG (reference sequence). The CDR3 has 14 residues. The J segment lost 5 bases and the V segment lost 0 bases, leaving 7 bases of the junction unmatched. CDR3 sequence: CAWSVGQGVHEQYF. The DNA of the CDR3 is TGTGCCTGGAGTGTAGGGCAGGGGGTCCACGAGCAGTACTTC.

This rearrangement joins TRBV5-1 to TRBJ2-2; 9 bases agree with TRBD1. Germline V lookup: CDR1 SGHRS, CDR2 YFSETQ. The CDR3 has 17 residues. V dropped 4 bases and J dropped 5; count of bases not matched to a gene: 12. The CDR3 nucleotides read TGCGCCAGCAGCCCGATCCGGGACAGGGACTATACCGGGGAGCTGTTTTTT. Encoded protein: CASSPIRDRDYTGELFF.

V gene TRBV2 combines with J gene TRBJ2-2; D unresolved. This CDR3 region has 11 residues. V dropped 8 bases and J dropped 2 bases, with 3 bases sitting between them. Germline V gene data show CDR1 as SNHLY and CDR2 as FYNNEI. CDR3: CASSNTGELFF. CDR3 nucleotide sequence: TGTGCCAGCTCAAACACCGGGGAGCTGTTTTTT.

V usage is TRBV12-3 or TRBV12-4 and J usage is TRBJ1-3; D may be TRBD1 (6 bases). This CDR3 has 13 amino acids. V lost 6 bases and J lost 4, with 10 bases in between. DNA for the CDR3: TGTGCCAGCAGGCCGGGACAAGGAAACACCATATATTTT. As protein: CASRPGQGNTIYF.